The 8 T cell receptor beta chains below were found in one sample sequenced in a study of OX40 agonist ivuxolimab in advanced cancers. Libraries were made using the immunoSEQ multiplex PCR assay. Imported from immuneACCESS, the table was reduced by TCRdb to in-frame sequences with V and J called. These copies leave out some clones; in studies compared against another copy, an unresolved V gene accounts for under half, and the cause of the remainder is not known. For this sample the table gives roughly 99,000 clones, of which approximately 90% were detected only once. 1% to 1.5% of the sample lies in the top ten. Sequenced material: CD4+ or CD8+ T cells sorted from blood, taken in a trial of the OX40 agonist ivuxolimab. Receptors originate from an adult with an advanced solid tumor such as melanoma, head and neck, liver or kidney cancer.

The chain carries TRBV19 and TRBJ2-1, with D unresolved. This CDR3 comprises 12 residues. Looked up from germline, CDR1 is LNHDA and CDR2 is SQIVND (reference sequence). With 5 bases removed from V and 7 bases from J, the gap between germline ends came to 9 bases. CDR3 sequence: CASSPRLNEQFF. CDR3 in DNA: TGTGCCAGTAGTCCCCGACTGAATGAGCAGTTCTTC.

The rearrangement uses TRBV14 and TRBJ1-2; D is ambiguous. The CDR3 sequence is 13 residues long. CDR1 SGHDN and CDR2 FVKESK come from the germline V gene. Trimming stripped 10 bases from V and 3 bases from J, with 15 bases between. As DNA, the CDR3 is TGTGCCACTGAAATCGGAGCCCACTATGGCTACACCTTC. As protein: CATEIGAHYGYTF.

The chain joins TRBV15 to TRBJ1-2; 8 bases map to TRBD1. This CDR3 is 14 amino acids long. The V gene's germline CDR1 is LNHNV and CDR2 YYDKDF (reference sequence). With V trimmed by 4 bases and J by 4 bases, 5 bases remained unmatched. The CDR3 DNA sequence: TGTGCCACCAGCACAGACAGGGGTGGCTATGGCTACACCTTC. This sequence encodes CATSTDRGGYGYTF.

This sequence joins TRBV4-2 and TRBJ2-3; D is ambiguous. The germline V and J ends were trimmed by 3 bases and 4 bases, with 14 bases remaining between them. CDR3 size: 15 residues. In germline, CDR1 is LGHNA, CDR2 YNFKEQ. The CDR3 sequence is CASSQYNSEADTQYF. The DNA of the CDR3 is TGTGCCAGCAGCCAGTACAATTCCGAGGCAGATACGCAGTATTTT.

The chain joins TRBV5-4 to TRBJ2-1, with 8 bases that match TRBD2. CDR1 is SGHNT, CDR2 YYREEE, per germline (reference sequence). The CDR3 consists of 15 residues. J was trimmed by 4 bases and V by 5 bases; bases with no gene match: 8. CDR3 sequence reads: CASRLDSGEYNEQFF. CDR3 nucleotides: TGTGCCAGCAGACTTGATAGCGGGGAATACAATGAGCAGTTCTTC. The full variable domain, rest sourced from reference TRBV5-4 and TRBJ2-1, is ETGVTQSPTHLIKTRGQQVTLRCSSQSGHNTVSWYQQALGQGPQFIFQYYREEENGRGNFPPRFSGLQFPNYSSELNVNALELDDSALYLCASRLDSGEYNEQFFGPGTRLTVL.

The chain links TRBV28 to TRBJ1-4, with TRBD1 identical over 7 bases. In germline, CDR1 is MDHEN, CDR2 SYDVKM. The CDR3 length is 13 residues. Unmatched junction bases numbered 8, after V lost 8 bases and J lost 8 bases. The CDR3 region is CASLPATGEKLFF. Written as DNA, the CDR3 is TGTGCCAGCCTCCCAGCGACAGGGGAAAAACTGTTTTTT.

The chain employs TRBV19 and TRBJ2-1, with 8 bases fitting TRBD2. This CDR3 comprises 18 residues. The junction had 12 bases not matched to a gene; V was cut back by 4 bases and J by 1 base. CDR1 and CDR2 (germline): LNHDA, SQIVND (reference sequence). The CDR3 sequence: CASSRRPGGISSYNEQFF. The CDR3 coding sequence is TGTGCCAGTAGTAGGCGTCCGGGAGGGATAAGTTCCTACAATGAGCAGTTCTTC.

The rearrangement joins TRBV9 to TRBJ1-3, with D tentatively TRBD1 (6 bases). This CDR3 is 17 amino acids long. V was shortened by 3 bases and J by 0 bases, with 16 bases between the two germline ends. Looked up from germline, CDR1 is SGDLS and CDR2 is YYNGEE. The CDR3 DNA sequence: TGTGCCAGCAGCGCTGGGGGGGCCGTACTCTCTGGAAACACCATATATTTT. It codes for CASSAGGAVLSGNTIYF.